This TCR beta chain emerged from a study of cytomegalovirus exposure and HLA in healthy donors. The PCR had 60 Vbeta and 13 Jbeta primers. Assay used: immunoSEQ multiplex PCR; TCRdb lists only in-frame clones, some missing. The table shows some 200,000 clones, with 55% to 75% occurring only once. The CDR3 totals 14 residues. Germline V gene lookup returns CDR1 SNHLY and CDR2 FYNNEI. V lost 2 bases, J lost 8 bases, and 5 bases stayed unmatched. Study findings and constraints: According to reports, the classifier identified cytomegalovirus status with high specificity and sensitivity. Cytomegalovirus association was listed for around 180 TCR beta chains.

This clone appeared once. Its target is unknown. The receptor was derived from a man aged 35-49 years in good health and CMV-seropositive. The sample consisted of PBMCs. The gene calls are TRBV2 and TRBJ2-1; 8 bases line up with TRBD1. The DNA of the CDR3 is TGTGCCAGCAGTGAACAGGGGGCGCCTTATGAGCAGTTCTTC. Its translation is CASSEQGAPYEQFF.